Reported below is one T cell receptor beta chain. Its antigen remains unidentified. Per the germline V gene, CDR1 is MNHEY and CDR2 is SMNVEV (reference sequence). The CDR3 is 14 amino acids. The V end lost 3 bases, the J end lost 7 bases, and 10 bases lay between the germline ends. The use of a sample-barcoded 5' primer and a J-beta primer mix characterized a second PCR of roughly 6 to 11 cycles. MiXCR, run by TCRdb on the 5' RACE reads, gives a single entry per CDR3 protein. The sample has some 900,000 distinct CDR3 sequences, 45% to 50% seen once; the top ten hold roughly 12%. This sample is part of a study of blood T cells in healthy people across ages. General study results and limits: Getting older went along with TCR beta diversity per million T cells dropping roughly linearly.

The receptor was derived from a man aged 25-45 years in good health. The chain links TRBV27 to TRBJ1-6; TRBD1 might be the D (5 bases). The sample comprised blood. CDR3 sequence reads: CASSLARENSPLHF. DNA of the CDR3: TGTGCCAGCAGTTTGGCCAGGGAGAATTCACCCCTCCACTTT.